This is a list of T cell receptor beta chains from one sample in a study of molecular identifiers for immune sequencing clone quantification. TCRdb ran MiXCR on the PCR reads and lists one entry per CDR3 protein. The sample has roughly 630,000 distinct CDR3 sequences, over 25% seen once; the top ten hold 0.7% to 0.95%. The sample consisted of naive CD8+ T cells from blood, with Jurkat cell RNA spiked in. The receptors were sampled from a human donor in good health. Some libraries in this study had Jurkat cell RNA spiked in. The CDR3 runs from the conserved cysteine through the conserved F or W. The D gene is left open where the match is weak. Expanded clones are given a class, and other clones once, few, many or no size at all.

J gene,V gene,D gene,clone size,CDR3 protein,CDR3 DNA
TRBJ2-7,TRBV7-9,NA,many,CASRGSYEQYF,TGTGCCAGCAGGGGTTCCTACGAGCAGTACTTC
TRBJ1-1,TRBV29-1,TRBD1,many,CSVHTGGETEAFF,TGCAGCGTCCACACAGGGGGAGAAACTGAAGCTTTCTTT
TRBJ1-2,TRBV12-5,NA,few,CASGLVPPRF,TGTGCTAGTGGTTTGGTACCCCCCCGCTTC
TRBJ1-5,TRBV4-1,TRBD1,many,CASSLHPGTDSNQPQHF,TGCGCCAGCAGCCTACACCCAGGGACAGATAGCAATCAGCCCCAGCATTTT
TRBJ2-3,TRBV10-2,TRBD2,NA,CASMGGRVDTQYF,TGCGCCAGCATGGGCGGGAGGGTGGATACGCAGTATTTT
TRBJ2-1,TRBV7-3,NA,NA,CASSFTTIGGIYNEQFF,TGTGCCAGCAGCTTCACTACCATCGGGGGAATATACAATGAGCAGTTCTTC
TRBJ2-3,TRBV3-1,NA,NA,CASSPGTEGTQYF,TGTGCCAGCAGCCCCGGGACTGAGGGTACGCAGTATTTT
TRBJ2-3,TRBV4-1,NA,once,CANSYEGTTDTQYF,TGCGCCAACAGCTACGAGGGTACAACAGATACGCAGTATTTT
TRBJ2-5,TRBV11-2,TRBD2,NA,CASSLNKRAGGPGQETQYF,TGTGCCAGCAGCTTAAACAAGCGAGCGGGAGGGCCGGGGCAAGAGACCCAGTACTTC
TRBJ2-2,TRBV24-1,TRBD1,NA,CATSDFRTGTGELFF,TGTGCCACCAGTGATTTCAGGACAGGGACCGGGGAGCTGTTTTTT
TRBJ2-7,TRBV5-1,TRBD1,NA,CASSLQGVGQYF,TGCGCCAGCAGCCTGCAGGGGGTCGGGCAGTACTTC
TRBJ1-5,TRBV6-2/TRBV6-3,NA,NA,CASSQEVGAQPQHF,TGTGCCAGCAGCCAGGAGGTTGGGGCTCAGCCCCAGCATTTT
TRBJ1-1,TRBV28,TRBD1,few,CASSDSGTAMNTEAFF,TGTGCCAGCAGTGACTCCGGGACAGCTATGAACACTGAAGCTTTCTTT
TRBJ2-3,TRBV27,NA,many,CASSFYPSTDTQYF,TGTGCCAGCAGTTTTTACCCCAGCACAGATACGCAGTATTTT
TRBJ1-5,TRBV20-1,NA,many,CSAREGVNQPQHF,TGCAGTGCTAGAGAGGGTGTAAATCAGCCCCAGCATTTT
TRBJ2-7,TRBV6-2/TRBV6-3,NA,NA,CASSLLTTEQYF,TGTGCCAGCAGTCTTCTAACCACGGAGCAGTACTTC
TRBJ2-3,TRBV4-3,TRBD2,many,CASSPDSGGAVTQYF,TGCGCCAGCAGCCCGGATAGCGGGGGGGCGGTTACGCAGTATTTT
TRBJ1-1,TRBV5-4,TRBD1,many,CASSPGQAVEAFF,TGTGCCAGCAGCCCCGGACAGGCCGTAGAAGCTTTCTTT
TRBJ2-3,TRBV29-1,TRBD2,many,CSGWTSGIGSSNTQYF,TGCAGCGGGTGGACTAGCGGGATAGGCTCGTCAAATACGCAGTATTTT
TRBJ2-2,TRBV9,NA,few,CASSVGTHHTGELFF,TGTGCCAGCAGCGTGGGGACACATCACACCGGGGAGCTGTTTTTT
TRBJ2-7,TRBV20-1,TRBD2,NA,CSASPGGLADPYEQYF,TGCAGTGCTAGTCCCGGGGGACTAGCGGATCCCTACGAGCAGTACTTC
TRBJ2-5,TRBV9,TRBD2,NA,CASSVEGRGEETQYF,TGTGCCAGCAGCGTAGAGGGACGGGGGGAAGAGACCCAGTACTTC
TRBJ2-7,TRBV20-1,TRBD2,NA,CSAVTSGYEQYF,TGCAGTGCTGTGACTAGCGGGTACGAGCAGTACTTC
TRBJ2-5,TRBV20-1,NA,many,CSAHNPTEQETQYF,TGCAGTGCTCACAACCCGACAGAACAAGAGACCCAGTACTTC
TRBJ2-7,TRBV6-2/TRBV6-3,NA,many,CASSYGAEQYF,TGTGCCAGCAGTTACGGGGCCGAGCAGTACTTC
TRBJ1-1,TRBV3-1,NA,many,CASSLKENTEAFF,TGTGCCAGCAGCCTTAAGGAGAACACTGAAGCTTTCTTT
TRBJ1-5,TRBV27,TRBD1,many,CASARTGVGNQPQHF,TGTGCCAGCGCCCGCACAGGGGTGGGCAATCAGCCCCAGCATTTT
TRBJ1-1,TRBV6-2/TRBV6-3,NA,many,CASRSLWGMVETEAFF,TGTGCCAGCAGGAGTCTTTGGGGAATGGTTGAAACTGAAGCTTTCTTT
TRBJ2-7,TRBV5-1,TRBD2,NA,CVSSLETSAYEQYF,TGCGTCAGCAGCTTAGAGACTAGCGCTTACGAGCAGTACTTC